The 14 T cell receptor beta chains below come from one sample, sequenced in a study of blood T cell repertoires in COVID-19. TCRdb's table, derived via immunoSEQ multiplex PCR, lists solely in-frame clones and lacks some. The table records 210,000 or so clones, more than 80% of them present only once. Sequencing was carried out using PBMCs or T cells enriched from blood (not recorded which). The source of these receptors is a man in his 60s who had recovered from COVID-19.

This clone appeared once. This chain connects TRBV7-9 to TRBJ2-7; tentative D call: TRBD1 (5 bases). With 5 bases removed from V and 3 bases from J, the gap between germline ends came to 8 bases. This CDR3 has 12 residues. The germline V gene has CDR1 SEHNR and CDR2 FQNEAQ (reference sequence). The CDR3 loop is CASSPGIYEQYF. CDR3 coding DNA: TGTGCCAGCAGCCCAGGGATCTACGAGCAGTACTTC.

This clone was seen just once. The rearrangement joins TRBV28 to TRBJ1-4, with 8 bases that match TRBD1. J gave up 3 bases and V 6 bases, and 3 bases lay outside the gene matches. This CDR3 has 14 residues. The germline gives CDR1 MDHEN, CDR2 SYDVKM. CDR3 sequence reads: CASSTTGANEKLFF. The CDR3 DNA reads as TGTGCCAGCAGCACGACAGGGGCTAATGAAAAACTGTTTTTT.

The V and J genes are TRBV7-6 and TRBJ2-7; 9 nucleotides agree with TRBD1. There are 14 residues in the CDR3. Unmatched junction bases numbered 6, after V lost 5 bases and J lost 4 bases. Germline V gene data show CDR1 as SGHVS and CDR2 as FNYEAQ. The CDR3 nucleotides read TGTGCCAGCAGCGTGGGGACAGGGCAGTACGAGCAGTACTTC. This sequence encodes CASSVGTGQYEQYF.

V is TRBV5-1 and J is TRBJ2-7; D is ambiguous. Looked up from germline, CDR1 is SGHRS and CDR2 is YFSETQ. The CDR3 is made up of 14 amino acids. The V and J ends lost 2 bases and 6 bases respectively, with 15 bases between them. The CDR3 DNA reads TGCGCCAGCAGCTTACCTCCCGCGTACTCCGAGCAGTACTTC. This codes for CASSLPPAYSEQYF.

CDR3 nucleotides: TGCGCCAGCAGTGAGATGCTAGCGGGGTACAATGAGCAGTTCTTC. Its protein product is CASSEMLAGYNEQFF. The J gene is TRBJ2-1, the V gene TRBV10-2; 9 bases agree with TRBD2. Germline CDR1 is WSHSY and CDR2 is SAAADI. V dropped 2 bases and J dropped 4; count of bases not matched to a gene: 3. CDR3 length: 15 residues.

This clone was counted once. The V and J genes are TRBV6-5 and TRBJ2-5; D is perhaps TRBD1 (6 bases). The CDR3 contains 13 residues. Germline CDR1 MNHEY, CDR2 SVGAGI. Trimming pared 6 bases from V and 5 bases from J, leaving 13 bases between. CDR3 in amino acids: CASRDSPGETQYF. The CDR3 nucleotides read TGTGCCAGCAGGGACAGCCCAGGGGAGACCCAGTACTTC.

This clone was seen only a few times. CDR3 amino acids: CASRPGRQETQYF. The CDR3 DNA is TGTGCCAGCAGGCCGGGAAGGCAAGAGACCCAGTACTTC. The genes are TRBV27 and TRBJ2-5, with D possibly matching TRBD2 (5 bases). In germline, CDR1 is MNHEY, CDR2 SMNVEV (reference sequence). The CDR3 totals 13 residues. V lost 6 bases, J lost 2 bases, and 10 bases lay in between.

The chain couples TRBV2 to TRBJ1-1, with D tentatively TRBD1 (5 bases). With 4 bases removed from V and 5 bases from J, the gap between germline ends came to 8 bases. The CDR3 consists of 12 residues. The germline V gene encodes CDR1 SNHLY and CDR2 FYNNEI. The chain's CDR3 is CASSVRTTEAFF. CDR3 coding DNA: TGTGCCAGCAGTGTGCGGACAACTGAAGCTTTCTTT.

The V call is TRBV9, the J call TRBJ1-4, with D possibly matching TRBD1 (5 bases). This CDR3 region has 14 residues. CDR1 and CDR2 (germline): SGDLS, YYNGEE. V lost 1 base and J 7 bases, leaving 11 bases between the germline ends. CDR3 DNA sequence: TGTGCCAGCAGCGTAACGGGGAGGGGTGAAAAACTGTTTTTT. Its protein product is CASSVTGRGEKLFF. Full variable domain (remainder filled in from reference TRBV9 and TRBJ1-4): DSGVTQTPKHLITATGQRVTLRCSPRSGDLSVYWYQQSLDQGLQFLIQYYNGEERAKGNILERFSAQQFPDLHSELNLSSLELGDSALYFCASSVTGRGEKLFFGSGTQLSVL.

This clone was observed once. The chain carries TRBV27 and TRBJ1-2; 9 nucleotides line up with TRBD1. This CDR3 is built from 15 residues. Trimming took 10 bases from V and 4 from J; bases not matched to a gene: 13. The germline V gene encodes CDR1 MNHEY and CDR2 SMNVEV (reference sequence). The CDR3 DNA sequence: TGTGCCACCTGCAGACAAGGGGACAGGGCCTATGGCTACACCTTC. Translation gives CATCRQGDRAYGYTF.

The V gene is TRBV18, the J gene TRBJ1-1, with a tentative D call TRBD1 (5 bases). Per the germline V gene, CDR1 is KGHSH and CDR2 is LQKENI. This CDR3 spans 16 amino acids. V was cut by 3 bases and J by 3 bases, with 17 bases left in between. CDR3 loop: CASSPNSDSRYTEAFF. In DNA form, the CDR3 reads TGTGCCAGCTCACCGAATTCCGACAGCCGTTACACTGAAGCTTTCTTT.

This clone has only one observation. This chain uses TRBV7-9 with TRBJ1-2; no clear D gene. Germline CDR1 is SEHNR and CDR2 is FQNEAQ (reference sequence). The CDR3 contains 14 residues. Trimming left V 0 bases short and J 10 bases short, with 15 bases between. The CDR3: CASSLALTEKHYTF. The DNA for the CDR3 is TGTGCCAGCAGCTTAGCGTTGACGGAGAAACACTACACCTTC.

This chain links TRBV29-1 with TRBJ2-5; 7 bases are shared with TRBD2. The trim removed 5 bases at V and 5 bases at J, leaving 5 bases unmatched. Germline lookup yields CDR1 SQVTM and CDR2 ANQGSEA. This CDR3 comprises 12 residues. The CDR3 coding sequence is TGCAGCGTTCTCCGGGGGGTCGAGACCCAGTACTTC. It specifies CSVLRGVETQYF.

This chain uses TRBV2 with TRBJ2-1, with TRBD1 matching 7 bases. This CDR3 is built from 14 residues. CDR1 is SNHLY and CDR2 is FYNNEI in the germline V gene. V lost 7 bases to trimming and J lost 0 bases; unmatched junction nucleotides: 3. The CDR3 DNA is TGTGCCAGCATTGAGGGGGCCTCCTACAATGAGCAGTTCTTC. It yields the protein CASIEGASYNEQFF.